Listed below are T cell receptor beta chains from one sample, sequenced in a study of blood T cell repertoires in COVID-19. Produced via immunoSEQ multiplex PCR; TCRdb's table is partial and in-frame only. The sample holds 25,000 to 35,000 clones, about 90% seen once. Sequenced material: peripheral blood. The receptors were sampled from a human donor in a cohort sampled during active COVID-19. Each CDR3 is given without its conserved first and last residue. The D gene is left open where the match is weak. Clone size is shown for a subset of rows, as once, few, many or a class of expanded clone.

>TRBD1|TRBJ1-1|-|TRBV29-1
SVEVPGGYTEAF
>TRBD1|TRBJ1-1|-|TRBV19
ASSSTGGLNTEAF
>TRBD2|TRBJ2-1|medium-sized|TRBV7-8
ASSLDGTSSEQF
>-|TRBJ2-2|-|TRBV5-1
ASSLGQNTGELF
>-|TRBJ2-1|-|TRBV27
ASSHGWNEQF
>-|TRBJ2-7|-|TRBV29-1
SVKGRGIGEQY
>TRBD2|TRBJ2-3|once|TRBV7-8
ASSPIAGGGSPDTQY
>-|TRBJ2-7|-|TRBV30
AWSEGLGEGQY
>TRBD1|TRBJ1-2|-|TRBV5-4
ASNRQGATNYGYT
>-|TRBJ2-7|-|TRBV5-1
ASSPRTGSYEQY
>-|TRBJ1-2|-|TRBV3-1/TRBV3-2
ASSPGSNYGYT
>-|TRBJ1-5|-|TRBV7-2
ASSLVNRDDQPQH
>-|TRBJ1-4|-|TRBV5-1
ASSLASPGANEKLF
>-|TRBJ1-4|-|TRBV7-2
ASSLGNLGREKLF
>-|TRBJ2-3|-|TRBV6-5
ASSSSRAFGDTQY
>-|TRBJ1-1|-|TRBV13
ASSFTGLEAF
>TRBD1|TRBJ2-7|-|TRBV5-1
ASRFGQGGYEQY
>-|TRBJ1-2|-|TRBV9
ASTPGLRIYGYT
>-|TRBJ1-1|-|TRBV2
ASSVAGAVYTEAF
>TRBD1|TRBJ2-5|-|TRBV6-5
ASRPYRGLETQY
>-|TRBJ1-1|-|TRBV29-1
SVAKMNTEAF
>TRBD1|TRBJ2-3|-|TRBV6-6
ASSPSTGGGNTQY
>-|TRBJ2-7|-|TRBV7-6
ASSLGDSSSYEQY
>TRBD1|TRBJ2-1|once|TRBV30
AWNSRGRQNEQF
>TRBD1|TRBJ2-7|-|TRBV6-5
ASSWDRQGGYEQY
>-|TRBJ2-7|-|TRBV6-6
ASSYLAGNEQY
>-|TRBJ2-3|-|TRBV7-3
ASSLMGGQSTDTQY
>TRBD2|TRBJ2-7|-|TRBV6-2/TRBV6-3
ASSYAGVEQY
>-|TRBJ1-1|-|TRBV7-3
ASSLLVNTEAF
>-|TRBJ1-1|-|TRBV25-1
ASRAWGGYTEAF
>-|TRBJ2-7|-|TRBV21-1
ASSNKAGRFYEQY
>-|TRBJ2-3|once|TRBV2
ASSGVGDIEQY
>TRBD1|TRBJ2-7|-|TRBV6-2/TRBV6-3
ASSPFQGARHEQY
>-|TRBJ1-1|-|TRBV18
ASSPVRLDTEAF
>-|TRBJ2-7|-|TRBV7-9
ASSNRTAVSYEQY
>-|TRBJ1-5|once|TRBV24-1
ATSTRQEISNQPQH
>TRBD2|TRBJ2-5|-|TRBV30
AWSRIRGEGETQY
>-|TRBJ1-1|-|TRBV5-6
ASSFGFRATEAF
>-|TRBJ1-2|few|TRBV14
ASSQDFQGGYT
>TRBD1|TRBJ2-2|-|TRBV3-1/TRBV3-2
ASSLLGQVNTGELF
>TRBD1|TRBJ2-7|-|TRBV7-3
ASSLMGQGSLLY
>-|TRBJ2-1|-|TRBV5-4
ASSPHGGTQRVGEQF
>-|TRBJ2-5|-|TRBV5-4
ASSLGQRTETQY
>-|TRBJ2-1|-|TRBV5-1
ASSLGETLGYEQF
>-|TRBJ1-1|-|TRBV11-2
ASSLRGIYTEAF
>-|TRBJ2-1|-|TRBV7-3
ASSPRSYNEQF
>-|TRBJ2-7|-|TRBV21-1
ASSCPTSVGKGEQY
>-|TRBJ1-3|-|TRBV12-3/TRBV12-4
ASSPTHGGIY
>TRBD1|TRBJ2-7|-|TRBV5-1
ASSLEGTEGEQY
>TRBD1|TRBJ2-1|-|TRBV5-1
ASTTGGPLNNEQF
>-|TRBJ1-6|few|TRBV6-1
ASSEAGGEGSPLH
>-|TRBJ1-6|-|TRBV9
ASSVVSGGTLH
>TRBD1|TRBJ2-3|once|TRBV10-3
AISGQGTDTQY
>-|TRBJ2-7|-|TRBV9
ASSVDLYSYEQY
>-|TRBJ2-1|-|TRBV9
ASSPRGKAGGLNEQF
>TRBD1|TRBJ2-1|-|TRBV29-1
SVDGTVKGYNEQF